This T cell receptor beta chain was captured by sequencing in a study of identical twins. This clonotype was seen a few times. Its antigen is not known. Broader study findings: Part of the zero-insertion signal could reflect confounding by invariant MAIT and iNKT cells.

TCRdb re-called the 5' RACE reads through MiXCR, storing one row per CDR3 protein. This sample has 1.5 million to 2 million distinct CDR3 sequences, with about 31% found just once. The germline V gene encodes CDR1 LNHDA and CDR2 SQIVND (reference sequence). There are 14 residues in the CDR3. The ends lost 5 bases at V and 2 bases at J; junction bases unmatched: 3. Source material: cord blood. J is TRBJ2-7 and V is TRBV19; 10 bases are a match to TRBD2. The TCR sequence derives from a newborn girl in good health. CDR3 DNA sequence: TGTGCCAGTAGTGCTAGCGGGAGAACCTACGAGCAGTACTTC. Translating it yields CASSASGRTYEQYF.